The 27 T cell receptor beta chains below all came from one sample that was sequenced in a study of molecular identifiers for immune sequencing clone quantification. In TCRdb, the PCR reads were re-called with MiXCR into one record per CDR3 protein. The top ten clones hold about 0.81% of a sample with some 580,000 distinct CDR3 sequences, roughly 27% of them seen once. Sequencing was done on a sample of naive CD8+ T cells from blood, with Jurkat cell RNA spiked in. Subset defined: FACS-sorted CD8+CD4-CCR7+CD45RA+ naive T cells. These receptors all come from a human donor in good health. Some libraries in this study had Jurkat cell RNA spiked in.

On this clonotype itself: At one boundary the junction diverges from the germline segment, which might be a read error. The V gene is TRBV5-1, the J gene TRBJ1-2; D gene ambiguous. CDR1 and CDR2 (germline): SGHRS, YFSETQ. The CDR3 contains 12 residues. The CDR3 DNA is TGCGCCCGCAGCTTGGCCCGCTATGGCTACACCTTC. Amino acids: CARSLARYGYTF.

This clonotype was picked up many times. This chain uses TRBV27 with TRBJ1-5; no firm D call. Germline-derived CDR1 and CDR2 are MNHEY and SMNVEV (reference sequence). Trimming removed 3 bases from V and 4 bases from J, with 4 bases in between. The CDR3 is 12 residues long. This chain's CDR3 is CASSFLNQPQHF. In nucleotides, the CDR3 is TGTGCCAGCAGTTTTCTGAATCAGCCCCAGCATTTT.

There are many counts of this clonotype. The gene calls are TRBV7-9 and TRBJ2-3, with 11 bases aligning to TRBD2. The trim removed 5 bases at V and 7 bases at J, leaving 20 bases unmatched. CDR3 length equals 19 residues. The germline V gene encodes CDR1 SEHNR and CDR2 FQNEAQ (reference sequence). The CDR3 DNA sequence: TGTGCCAGCAGCACAGGTCCCGGGACTAGCGGACAGACCTCAAATACGCAGTATTTT. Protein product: CASSTGPGTSGQTSNTQYF.

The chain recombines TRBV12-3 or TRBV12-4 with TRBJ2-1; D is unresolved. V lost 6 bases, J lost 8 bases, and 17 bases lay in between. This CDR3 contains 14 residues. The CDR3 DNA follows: TGTGCCAGCAGCTGGAACATAGCCTCCGATGAGCAGTTCTTC. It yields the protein CASSWNIASDEQFF.

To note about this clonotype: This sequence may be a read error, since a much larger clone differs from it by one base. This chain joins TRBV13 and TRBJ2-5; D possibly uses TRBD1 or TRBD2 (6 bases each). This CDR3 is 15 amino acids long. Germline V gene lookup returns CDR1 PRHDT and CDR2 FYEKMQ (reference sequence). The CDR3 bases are TGTACCAGCAGCTTAGGGGGGACACCGCAAGAGACCCAGTACTTC. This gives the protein CTSSLGGTPQETQYF. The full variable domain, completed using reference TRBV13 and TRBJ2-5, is AAGVIQSPRHLIKEKRETATLKCYPIPRHDTVYWYQQGPGQDPQFLISFYEKMQSDKGSIPDRFSAQQFSDYHSELNMSSLELGDSALYFCTSSLGGTPQETQYFGPGTRLLVL.

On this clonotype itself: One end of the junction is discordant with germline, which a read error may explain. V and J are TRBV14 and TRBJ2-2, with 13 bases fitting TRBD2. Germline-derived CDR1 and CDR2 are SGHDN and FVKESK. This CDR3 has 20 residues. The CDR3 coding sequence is TGTGCTAGCAGTGAGGGTCCCGATGCCTGGACTAGCGGGAGCGTCGGGGAGCTGTTTTTT. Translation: CASSEGPDAWTSGSVGELFF.

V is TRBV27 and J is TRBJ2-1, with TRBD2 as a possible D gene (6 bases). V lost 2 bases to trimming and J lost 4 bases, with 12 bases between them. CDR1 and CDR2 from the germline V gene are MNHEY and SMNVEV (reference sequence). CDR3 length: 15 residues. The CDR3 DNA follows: TGTGCCAGCAGTTTACCTGTGGGACTTTACAATGAGCAGTTCTTC. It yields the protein CASSLPVGLYNEQFF.

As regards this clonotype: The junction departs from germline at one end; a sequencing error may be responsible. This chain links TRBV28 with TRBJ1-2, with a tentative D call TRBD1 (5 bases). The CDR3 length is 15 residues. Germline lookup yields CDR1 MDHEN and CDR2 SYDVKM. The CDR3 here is CASSPNRSPNCGYTF. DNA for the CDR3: TGTGCCAGCAGTCCTAACAGGTCCCCTAACTGTGGCTACACCTTC.

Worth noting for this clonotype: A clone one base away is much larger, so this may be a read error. CDR3 bases: TGCAGCGTTGGCCAGACAGGGTACGAGCAGTACTTC. Its protein product is CSVGQTGYEQYF. The chain carries TRBV29-1 and TRBJ2-7, with TRBD1 matching 7 bases. CDR1 is SQVTM and CDR2 is ANQGSEA in the germline V gene. V was pared by 4 bases and J by 4 bases, with 4 bases of the junction left unmatched. CDR3 length equals 12 residues.

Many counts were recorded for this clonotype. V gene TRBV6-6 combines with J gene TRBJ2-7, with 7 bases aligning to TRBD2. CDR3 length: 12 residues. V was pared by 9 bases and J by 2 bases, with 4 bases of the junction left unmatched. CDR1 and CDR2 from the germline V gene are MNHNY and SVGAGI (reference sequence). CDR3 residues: CASTSETYEQYF. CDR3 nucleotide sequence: TGTGCCAGTACTAGCGAGACCTACGAGCAGTACTTC.

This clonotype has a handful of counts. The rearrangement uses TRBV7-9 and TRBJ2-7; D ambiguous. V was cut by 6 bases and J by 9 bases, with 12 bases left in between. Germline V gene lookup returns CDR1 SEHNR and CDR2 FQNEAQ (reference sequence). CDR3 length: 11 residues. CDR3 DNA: TGTGCCAGCAGTTACGAAGGGCCGCAGTACTTC. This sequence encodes CASSYEGPQYF.

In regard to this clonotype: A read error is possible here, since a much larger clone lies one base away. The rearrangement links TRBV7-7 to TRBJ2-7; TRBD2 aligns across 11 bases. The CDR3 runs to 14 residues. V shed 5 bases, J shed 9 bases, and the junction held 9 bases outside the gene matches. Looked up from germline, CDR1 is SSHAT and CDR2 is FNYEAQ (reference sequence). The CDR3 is CASSILAGAAAQYF. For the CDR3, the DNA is TGTGCCAGCAGCATACTAGCGGGGGCTGCCGCGCAGTACTTC.

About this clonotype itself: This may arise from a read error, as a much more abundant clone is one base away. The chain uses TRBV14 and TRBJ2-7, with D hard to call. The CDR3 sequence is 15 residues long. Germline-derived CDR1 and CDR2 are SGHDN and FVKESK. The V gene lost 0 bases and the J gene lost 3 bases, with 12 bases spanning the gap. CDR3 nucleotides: TGTGCCAGCAGCCAAGAAGCAGTGGTCCTCTACGAGCAGTACTTC. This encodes CASSQEAVVLYEQYF. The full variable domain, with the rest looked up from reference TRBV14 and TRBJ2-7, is EAGVTQFPSHSVIEKGQTVTLRCDPISGHDNLYWYRRVMGKEIKFLLHFVKESKQDESGMPNNRFLAERTGGTYSTLKVQPAELEDSGVYFCASSQEAVVLYEQYFGPGTRLTVT.

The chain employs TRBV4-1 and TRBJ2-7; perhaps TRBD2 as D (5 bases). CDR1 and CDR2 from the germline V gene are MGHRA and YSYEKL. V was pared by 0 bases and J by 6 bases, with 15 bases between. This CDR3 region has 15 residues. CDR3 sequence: CASSQDRVTAGEQYF. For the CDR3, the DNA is TGCGCCAGCAGCCAAGATCGGGTCACCGCGGGCGAGCAGTACTTC.

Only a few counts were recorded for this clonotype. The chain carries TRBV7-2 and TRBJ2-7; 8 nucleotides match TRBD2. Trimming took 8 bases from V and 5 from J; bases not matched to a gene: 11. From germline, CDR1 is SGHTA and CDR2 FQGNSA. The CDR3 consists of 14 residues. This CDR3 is CASQQAGESHEQYF. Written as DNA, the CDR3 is TGTGCCAGCCAACAAGCGGGAGAGTCGCACGAGCAGTACTTC.

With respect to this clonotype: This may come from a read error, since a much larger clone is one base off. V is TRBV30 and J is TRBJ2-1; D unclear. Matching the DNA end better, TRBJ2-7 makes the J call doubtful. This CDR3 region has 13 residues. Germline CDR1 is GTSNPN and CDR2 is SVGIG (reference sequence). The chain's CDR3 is CAWSVSVYNEQYF. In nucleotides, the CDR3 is TGTGCCTGGAGTGTCTCTGTCTACAATGAGCAGTACTTC.

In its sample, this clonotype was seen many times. CDR3 sequence: CASKHWGYESTGELFF. Written as DNA, the CDR3 is TGTGCCAGCAAGCACTGGGGATACGAGAGCACCGGGGAGCTGTTTTTT. The gene calls are TRBV12-3 or TRBV12-4 and TRBJ2-2; D not resolved. CDR3 size: 16 residues. V was shortened by 7 bases and J by 4 bases, with 19 bases between the two germline ends.

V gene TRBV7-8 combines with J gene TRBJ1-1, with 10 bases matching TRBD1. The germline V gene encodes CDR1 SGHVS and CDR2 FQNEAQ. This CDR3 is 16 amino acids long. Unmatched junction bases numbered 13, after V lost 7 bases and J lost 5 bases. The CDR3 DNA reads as TGTGCCAGCAACTCTGCTTTGGGACAGGGGTATACTGAAGCTTTCTTT. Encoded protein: CASNSALGQGYTEAFF.

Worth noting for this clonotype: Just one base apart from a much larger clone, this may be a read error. The CDR3 spells CASSSRTGESYNEQYF. CDR3 nucleotides: TGTGCCAGCAGCTCCAGGACAGGAGAATCCTACAATGAGCAGTACTTC. The chain combines TRBV11-2 with TRBJ2-7; 7 nucleotides line up with TRBD1. V shed 4 bases, J shed 7 bases, and the junction held 16 bases outside the gene matches. Germline lookup yields CDR1 SGHAT and CDR2 FQNNGV. CDR3 length: 16 residues.

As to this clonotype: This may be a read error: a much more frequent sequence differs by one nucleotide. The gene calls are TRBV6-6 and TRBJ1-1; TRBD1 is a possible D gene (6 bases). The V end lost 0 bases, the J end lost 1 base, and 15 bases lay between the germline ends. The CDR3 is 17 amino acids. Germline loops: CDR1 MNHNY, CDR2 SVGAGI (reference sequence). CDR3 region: CASSYSMAGAPNTEAFF. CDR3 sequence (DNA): TGTGCCAGCAGTTACTCGATGGCAGGGGCACCGAACACTGAAGCTTTCTTT.

Written as DNA, the CDR3 is TGTGCCAGCAGCCAATCGGCTAGCGGGAGGGCCGACACCGGGGAGCTGTTTTTT. As protein: CASSQSASGRADTGELFF. The chain carries TRBV3-1 and TRBJ2-2, with 12 bases matching TRBD2. Germline-derived CDR1 and CDR2 are LGHDT and YNNKEL (reference sequence). The CDR3 runs to 18 residues. Trimming took 2 bases from V and 3 from J; bases not matched to a gene: 7.

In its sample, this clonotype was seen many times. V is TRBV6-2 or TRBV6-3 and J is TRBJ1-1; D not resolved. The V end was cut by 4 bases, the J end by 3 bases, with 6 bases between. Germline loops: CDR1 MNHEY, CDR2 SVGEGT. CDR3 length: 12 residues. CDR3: CASSWGYTEAFF. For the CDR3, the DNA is TGTGCCAGCAGTTGGGGATACACTGAAGCTTTCTTT.

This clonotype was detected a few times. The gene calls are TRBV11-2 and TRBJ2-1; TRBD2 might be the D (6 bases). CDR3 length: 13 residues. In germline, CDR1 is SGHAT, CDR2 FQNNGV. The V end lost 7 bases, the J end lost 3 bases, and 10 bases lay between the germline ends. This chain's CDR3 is CASTGTHYNEQFF. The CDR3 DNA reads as TGTGCCAGCACCGGGACTCACTACAATGAGCAGTTCTTC. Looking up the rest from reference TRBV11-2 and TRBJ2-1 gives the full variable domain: EAGVAQSPRYKIIEKRQSVAFWCNPISGHATLYWYQQILGQGPKLLIQFQNNGVVDDSQLPKDRFSAERLKGVDSTLKIQPAKLEDSAVYLCASTGTHYNEQFFGPGTRLTVL.

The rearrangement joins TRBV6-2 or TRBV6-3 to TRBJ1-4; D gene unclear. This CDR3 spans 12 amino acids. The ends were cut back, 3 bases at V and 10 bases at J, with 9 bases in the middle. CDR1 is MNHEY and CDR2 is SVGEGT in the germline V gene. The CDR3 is CASSYGSGKLFF. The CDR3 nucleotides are TGTGCCAGCAGTTATGGATCCGGAAAACTGTTTTTT.

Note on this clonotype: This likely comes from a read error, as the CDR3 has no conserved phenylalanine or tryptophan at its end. The CDR3, as DNA: TGTGCCAGCAGACAGCCCAATCAGCCCCAGCATCTT. This codes for CASRQPNQPQHL. The chain has TRBV12-3 or TRBV12-4 and TRBJ1-5; D unresolved. Trimming pared 6 bases from V and 3 bases from J, leaving 6 bases between. CDR3 length equals 12 residues.

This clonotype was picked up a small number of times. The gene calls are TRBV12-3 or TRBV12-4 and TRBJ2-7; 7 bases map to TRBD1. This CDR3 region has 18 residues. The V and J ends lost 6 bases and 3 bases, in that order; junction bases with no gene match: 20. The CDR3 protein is CASSTSAQGSSGNYEQYF. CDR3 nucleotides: TGTGCCAGCAGCACTTCGGCACAGGGGTCCAGCGGCAACTACGAGCAGTACTTC.

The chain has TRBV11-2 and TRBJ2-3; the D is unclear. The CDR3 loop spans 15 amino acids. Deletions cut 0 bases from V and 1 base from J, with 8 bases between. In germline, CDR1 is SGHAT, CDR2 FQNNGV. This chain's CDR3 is CASSLEASCTDTQYF. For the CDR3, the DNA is TGTGCCAGCAGCTTAGAAGCGAGCTGCACAGATACGCAGTATTTT.